This TCR beta chain appears in the sequencing data of a study of Ad26.COV2.S vaccination and SARS-CoV-2 variants (dated by TCRdb to 2020 to 2022). About the study as a whole: Vaccine-arm donors came from COV1001, a multicentre, randomized, double-blind, placebo-controlled phase I-IIa trial of Ad26.COV2.S in healthy adults. Ad26.COV2.S was administered intramuscularly at a dose of 5x10^10 or 1x10^11 viral particles, either as one shot or as two shots given 56 days apart. TCRbeta repertoire sequencing was used to assess the specificity and breadth of SARS-CoV-2-reactive T cell receptors after Ad26.COV2.S vaccination. The TCR-sequenced set comprised around 30 samples: 19 Ad26.COV2.S vaccine recipients, 5 placebo recipients and 8 SARS-CoV-2 convalescent individuals. Trial participants were randomized into five groups of five, in which low-dose or high-dose Ad26.COV2.S was given once or twice, or placebo was given on both occasions. Investigators remained blinded to trial group allocation during experiments and outcome assessment. Overall results and qualifications from the work: Vaccine and placebo recipients had comparable non-spike TCR breadth, which fits with the vaccine containing only spike. The study lacked the statistical power to compare responses across vaccine doses or regimens. Spike-specific TCR breadth was higher in Ad26.COV2.S recipients than in placebo recipients (P = 0.0014). After vaccination, spike-specific CD8+ and CD4+ T cell responses were reported to show substantial breadth. It was noted by the authors that total T cell responses may have been underestimated by the TCR breadth and depth analyses.

The treatment or condition label corresponds to: roughly 20 received Ad26.COV2.S at low or high dose, single or two shots; roughly five received placebo; per-sample allocation not given. Repertoires of vaccine and placebo recipients were sequenced from samples collected on day 63 after the first injection. Between 29 July and 7 August 2020, Cohort 1b enrolled some 25 adults aged 18-55 years at one site in Boston, USA. Ad26.COV2.S was a replication-incompetent adenovirus type 26 vector expressing a prefusion-stabilized SARS-CoV-2 spike protein from the original Wuhan strain. V drops 3 bases and J drops 6 bases, leaving 9 bases in between. The CDR3 measures 12 amino acids from cysteine to phenylalanine. Only the CDR3 region is kept as DNA, spanning 36 bases read in frame from base 1. Based on the germline V gene, the CDR1 and CDR2 sequences are SGHTA and FQGNSA. The immunoSEQ Assay was the method used to sequence TCRbeta CDR3 regions. After extraction, genomic DNA underwent amplification by bias-controlled multiplex PCR, followed by high-throughput sequencing. The original methods were these. To quantify the absolute abundance of each unique TCRbeta CDR3 region, sequences were collapsed and filtered. T cell fraction was estimated by normalizing TCRbeta template counts to usable DNA, with usable DNA measured through amplification of reference genes found in all nucleated cells. Repertoire TCRs were annotated as SARS-CoV-2-specific when V gene, CDR3 amino acid sequence and J gene were exactly matched to a known reactive TCR set. The reference SARS-CoV-2 TCR set was obtained from MIRA and was filtered for enrichment in COVID-19-positive ImmuneCODE repertoires, whereby public or cross-reactive TCRs were removed. Using the MIRA antigens, annotated TCRs were further analysed by specific ORF or by position within an ORF. Depth was the summed frequency of annotated unique rearrangements, while breadth was defined as annotated unique rearrangements over total unique productive rearrangements. Group comparisons of TCR breadth used two-sided Wilcoxon rank-sum tests. Drawn from immuneACCESS, this table holds only the in-frame rearrangements with V and J called that TCRdb kept. Clones are partly lost; checked studies trace under half to an unresolved V gene and leave the rest unexplained. That table is the source of V, J and clone size, and D and trimming were worked out from the DNA. This sample is represented by 380,000 or so clones; around 90% of them were singletons. The ten largest clones add up to 6.4% of the sample.

About this clone: Its antigen is still unknown. No much larger clone is present one base from it, and per-base qualities are unavailable.

The V and J segments used are TRBV7-2 and TRBJ2-7; the D segment cannot be called with confidence. The clonotype originates from a person aged 18-65 years who received the Ad26.COV2.S COVID-19 vaccine or a placebo. This material consisted of peripheral blood, taken in a trial of Ad26.COV2.S vaccine versus placebo. The DNA sequence is given as TGTGCCAGCAGCTTTTCGACGGGCGAGCAGTACTTC. The encoded protein is CASSFSTGEQYF. The reference TRBV7-2 and TRBJ2-7 proteins fill in what lies around the CDR3, so the full variable domain reads GAGVSQSPSNKVTEKGKDVELRCDPISGHTALYWYRQSLGQGLEFLIYFQGNSAPDKSGLPSDRFSAERTGGSVSTLTIQRTQQEDSAVYLCASSFSTGEQYFGPGTRLTVT.